The 14 T cell receptor beta chains presented below share a single source sample, sequenced in a study of T cells after yellow fever vaccination. TCRdb itself ran the 5' RACE reads through MiXCR, one entry per CDR3 protein. Here the sample spans about 120,000 distinct CDR3 sequences, about 7% being singletons. The sequencing used CD4+ T cells sorted from PBMCs, collected roughly 45 days after the first yellow fever vaccination. These TCRs come from a man aged 18 to 30 who received the YFV17D yellow fever vaccine.

There are a few counts of this clonotype. At one end, the junction sequence differs from germline, possibly due to a read error. V usage is TRBV20-1 and J usage is TRBJ2-2; TRBD1 matches 8 bases. CDR1 and CDR2 from the germline V gene are DFQATT and SNEGSKA (reference sequence). This CDR3 has 16 residues. The CDR3 loop reads CCARDSGQGGTGELFF. CDR3 DNA: TGCTGTGCTAGAGATTCAGGACAGGGAGGAACCGGGGAGCTGTTTTTT.

With respect to this clonotype: This sequence may be a read error, since a much larger clone differs from it by one base. The V call is TRBV11-2, the J call TRBJ2-5; D assignment may be TRBD1 or TRBD2 (7 bases each). The CDR3 has 14 residues. Germline assignment: CDR1 SGHAT and CDR2 FQNNGV. Trimming removed 5 bases from V and 10 bases from J, with 20 bases in between. In DNA, the CDR3 is TGTGCCAGCAGCCCATCGACAGGGAGGGGGAACCAGTACTTC. Protein sequence: CASSPSTGRGNQYF.

A note on this clonotype: A read error is possible here, since a much larger clone lies one base away. V usage is TRBV4-1 and J usage is TRBJ1-6, with a weak D call TRBD1 (6 bases). The CDR3 consists of 15 residues. V shed 1 base and J shed 10 bases, with 14 bases lying between them. Germline CDR1 and CDR2: MGHRA and YSYEKL. For the CDR3, the DNA is TGCGCCAGCAGCCAAGGCCACAGGGCGAAATCACCCCTCCACTTT. This gives the protein CASSQGHRAKSPLHF.

The J gene is TRBJ2-3, the V gene TRBV7-2, with 9 bases aligning to TRBD1. CDR1 is SGHTA, CDR2 FQGNSA, per germline. V was pared by 7 bases and J by 8 bases, with 10 bases of the junction left unmatched. The CDR3 has 14 amino acids. This CDR3 reads CASIDRGDFRTQYF. The CDR3 DNA is TGTGCCAGCATCGACAGGGGGGATTTCCGTACGCAGTATTTT.

This clonotype was counted between two and nine times. J is TRBJ2-5 and V is TRBV4-3, with D uncertain. This CDR3 comprises 14 residues. Germline CDR1 is LGHNA and CDR2 is YSLEER. V dropped 0 bases and J dropped 7 bases, with 12 bases sitting between them. The CDR3 spells CASSQEASASTQYF. CDR3 DNA sequence: TGCGCCAGCAGCCAAGAGGCATCGGCCTCGACCCAGTACTTC.

This clonotype has a count of ten or more. The DNA for the CDR3 is TGTGCCAGCAGGTTCTACCACTCCTATAATTCACCCCTCCACTTT. Amino acid sequence: CASRFYHSYNSPLHF. The chain recombines TRBV27 with TRBJ1-6; D uncertain. CDR3 length equals 15 residues. Trimming removed 6 bases at V and 0 bases at J, with 9 bases between. CDR1 is MNHEY, CDR2 SMNVEV, per germline (reference sequence).

This clonotype has a count of ten or more. The chain recombines TRBV9 with TRBJ2-2; no clear D gene. Germline loops: CDR1 SGDLS, CDR2 YYNGEE. Trimming took off 2 bases at V and 4 bases at J, with 6 bases between the two ends. CDR3 length: 13 residues. The DNA for the CDR3 is TGTGCCAGCAGCGTCTACATCACCGGGGAGCTGTTTTTT. Translation gives CASSVYITGELFF.

The chain links TRBV4-1 to TRBJ1-4, with D perhaps matching TRBD1 (5 bases). Trimming took off 0 bases at V and 8 bases at J, with 16 bases between the two ends. The germline gives CDR1 MGHRA, CDR2 YSYEKL. The CDR3 spans 16 residues. Here the CDR3 reads CASSQEEDTPGEKLFF. As DNA, the CDR3 is TGCGCCAGCAGCCAAGAAGAGGACACCCCCGGGGAAAAACTGTTTTTT.

This clonotype has at least ten counts. The rearrangement uses TRBV5-1 and TRBJ2-1; 9 bases map to TRBD2. V was pared by 5 bases and J by 9 bases, with 12 bases of the junction left unmatched. CDR1 and CDR2 from the germline V gene are SGHRS and YFSETQ. The CDR3 spans 15 residues. The chain's CDR3 is CASRRRAGGYSEQFF. The CDR3 nucleotides are TGCGCCAGCAGACGACGAGCGGGGGGTTATAGTGAGCAGTTCTTC. The full variable domain, its missing parts supplied by reference TRBV5-1 and TRBJ2-1, is KAGVTQTPRYLIKTRGQQVTLSCSPISGHRSVSWYQQTPGQGLQFLFEYFSETQRNKGNFPGRFSGRQFSNSRSEMNVSTLELGDSALYLCASRRRAGGYSEQFFGPGTRLTVL.

At least ten counts were recorded for this clonotype. The V and J genes are TRBV5-1 and TRBJ1-5; D not resolved. CDR3 size: 15 residues. Deletions cut 0 bases from V and 1 base from J, with 8 bases between. Germline loops: CDR1 SGHRS, CDR2 YFSETQ. The CDR3 nucleotides are TGCGCCAGCAGCTTGGACAGCCTAAGCAATCAGCCCCAGCATTTT. Protein product: CASSLDSLSNQPQHF.

This clonotype has at least ten counts. V usage is TRBV5-1 and J usage is TRBJ2-1, with D perhaps matching TRBD1 (6 bases). This CDR3 spans 14 amino acids. V was pared by 4 bases and J by 4 bases, with 12 bases between. CDR1 is SGHRS, CDR2 YFSETQ, per germline. The CDR3 coding sequence is TGCGCCAGCAGCCCCGGACAGCAATACAATGAGCAGTTCTTC. This translates into CASSPGQQYNEQFF. Based on the CDR3 plus reference TRBV5-1 and TRBJ2-1, the full variable domain is KAGVTQTPRYLIKTRGQQVTLSCSPISGHRSVSWYQQTPGQGLQFLFEYFSETQRNKGNFPGRFSGRQFSNSRSEMNVSTLELGDSALYLCASSPGQQYNEQFFGPGTRLTVL.

This clonotype was detected many times. The J gene is TRBJ2-3, the V gene TRBV12-3 or TRBV12-4; a weak D match, TRBD1 (5 bases). The CDR3 runs 15 residues. V lost 1 base and J 4 bases, leaving 12 bases between the germline ends. The CDR3 DNA sequence: TGTGCCAGCAGTTTAGGGCAGGGTTGGTCAGATACGCAGTATTTT. Protein sequence: CASSLGQGWSDTQYF.

This clonotype showed up many times. This chain uses TRBV28 with TRBJ2-1; 8 nucleotides agree with TRBD1. V was pared by 3 bases and J by 2 bases, with 3 bases of the junction left unmatched. The CDR3 length is 15 residues. From germline, CDR1 is MDHEN and CDR2 SYDVKM. The CDR3 region is CASSLRQGTYNEQFF. The CDR3 DNA sequence: TGTGCCAGCAGTTTGAGACAGGGGACCTACAATGAGCAGTTCTTC.

This clonotype came up many times. The chain has TRBV29-1 and TRBJ2-5; 9 bases line up with TRBD2. The CDR3 is 17 residues long. The V segment lost 4 bases and the J segment 3 bases; nucleotides outside the gene matches: 15. Germline V gene sequence: CDR1 SQVTM, CDR2 ANQGSEA. In DNA form, the CDR3 reads TGCAGCGTTGGCGGGGGGGATCTAGCGGCGTCCAAAGAGACCCAGTACTTC. Translating it yields CSVGGGDLAASKETQYF.